The clone carrying this TCR beta chain has only one observation. Its antigen remains unknown. This entry is derived from a study of shared clonotypes between healthy human individuals. The study's findings and limits: In a handful of donors, around 4.5% of naive CD4 clonotypes appeared in common.

Template for every sorted-subset replicate PCR totaled 150 to 250 ng DNA, tens of thousands of T cell genomes. Authors' processing steps: Filtering of immunoSEQ junctional sequences could not match full-length read filtering. Using immunoSEQ multiplex PCR, the repertoire was profiled, and TCRdb retains in-frame clones only, with some absent. V and J calls plus clone size are reproduced from that table; the DNA served to infer D and trimming. The table lists 1 million to 1.2 million clones, about 80% of them singletons. Germline CDR1 and CDR2: MDHEN and SYDVKM. V lost 6 bases and J lost 5, with 13 bases in between. The CDR3 is 13 residues long. Healthy adults negative for HIV, lacking recent acute infections or vaccinations, served as donors.

The TCR comes from a man aged 18 to 29 in good health. Some clones in this sample may be carry-over from other donors' samples. This sequence joins TRBV28 and TRBJ1-2; D ambiguous. The sample comprised memory CD4+ T cells from PBMCs. The subset is: CD45RA-negative fraction. CDR3 amino acids: CASRSGQYYGYTF. CDR3 bases: TGTGCCAGCAGGTCCGGGCAATATTATGGCTACACCTTC.